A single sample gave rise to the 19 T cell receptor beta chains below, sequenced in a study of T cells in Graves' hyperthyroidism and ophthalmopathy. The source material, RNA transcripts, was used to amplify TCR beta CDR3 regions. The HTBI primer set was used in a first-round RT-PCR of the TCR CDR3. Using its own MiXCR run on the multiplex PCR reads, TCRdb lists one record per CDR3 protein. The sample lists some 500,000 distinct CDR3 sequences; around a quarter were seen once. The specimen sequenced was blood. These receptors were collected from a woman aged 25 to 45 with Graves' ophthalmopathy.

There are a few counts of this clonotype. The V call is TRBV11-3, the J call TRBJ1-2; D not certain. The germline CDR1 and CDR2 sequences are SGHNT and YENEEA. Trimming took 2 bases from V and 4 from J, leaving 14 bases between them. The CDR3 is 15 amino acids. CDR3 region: CASSLSWWPSYGYTF. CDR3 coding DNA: TGTGCCAGCAGCTTAAGTTGGTGGCCGAGCTATGGCTACACCTTC.

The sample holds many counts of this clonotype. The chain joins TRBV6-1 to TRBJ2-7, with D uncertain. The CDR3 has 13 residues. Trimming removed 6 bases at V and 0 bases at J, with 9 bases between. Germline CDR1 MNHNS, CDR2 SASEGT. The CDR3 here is CASRQSSSYEQYF. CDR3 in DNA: TGTGCCAGCAGACAGTCTAGCTCCTACGAGCAGTACTTC.

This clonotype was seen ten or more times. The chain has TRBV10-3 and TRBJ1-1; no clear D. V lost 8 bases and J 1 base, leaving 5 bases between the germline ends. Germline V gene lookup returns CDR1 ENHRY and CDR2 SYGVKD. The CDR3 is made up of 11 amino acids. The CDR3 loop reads CAIGGNTEAFF. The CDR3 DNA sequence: TGTGCCATCGGAGGGAACACTGAAGCTTTCTTT.

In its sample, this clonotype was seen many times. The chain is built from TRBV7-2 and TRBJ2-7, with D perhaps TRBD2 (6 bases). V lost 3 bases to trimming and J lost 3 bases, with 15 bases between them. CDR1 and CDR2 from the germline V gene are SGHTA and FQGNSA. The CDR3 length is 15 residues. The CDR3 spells CASSFRTGEYYEQYF. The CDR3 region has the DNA TGTGCCAGCAGCTTTCGGACGGGGGAGTACTACGAGCAGTACTTC.

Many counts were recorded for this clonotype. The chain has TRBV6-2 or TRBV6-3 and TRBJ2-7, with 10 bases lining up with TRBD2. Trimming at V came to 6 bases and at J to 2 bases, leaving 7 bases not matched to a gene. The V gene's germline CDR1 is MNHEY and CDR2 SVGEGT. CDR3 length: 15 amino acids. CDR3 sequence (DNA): TGTGCCAGCAGCCGAGTAGCGGGGGGACCCTACGAGCAGTACTTC. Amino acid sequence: CASSRVAGGPYEQYF.

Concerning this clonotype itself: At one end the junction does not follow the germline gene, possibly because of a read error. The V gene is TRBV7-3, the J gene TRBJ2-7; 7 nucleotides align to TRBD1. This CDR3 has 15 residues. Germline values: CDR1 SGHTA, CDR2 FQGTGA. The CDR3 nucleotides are TGTGCCAGCAGCTTAGGGACAGTACTGTCCTACGATCAGTACTTC. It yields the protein CASSLGTVLSYDQYF.

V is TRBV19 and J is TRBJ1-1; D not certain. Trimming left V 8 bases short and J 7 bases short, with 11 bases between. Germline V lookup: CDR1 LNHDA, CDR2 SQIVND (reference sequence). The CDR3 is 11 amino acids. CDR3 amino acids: CASVGLLEAFF. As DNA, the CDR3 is TGTGCCAGTGTCGGGTTACTTGAAGCTTTCTTT.

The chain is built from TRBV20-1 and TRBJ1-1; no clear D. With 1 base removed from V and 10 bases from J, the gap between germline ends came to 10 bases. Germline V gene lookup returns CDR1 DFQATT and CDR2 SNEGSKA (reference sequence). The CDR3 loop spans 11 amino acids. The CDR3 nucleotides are TGCAGTGCTAGAGGGCGGGATACAGCTTTCTTT. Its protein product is CSARGRDTAFF.

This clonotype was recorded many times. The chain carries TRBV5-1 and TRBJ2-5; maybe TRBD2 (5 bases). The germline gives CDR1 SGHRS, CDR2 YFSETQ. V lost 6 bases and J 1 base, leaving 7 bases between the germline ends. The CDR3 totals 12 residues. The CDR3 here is CASTGTQETQYF. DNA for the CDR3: TGCGCCAGCACGGGAACCCAAGAGACCCAGTACTTC.

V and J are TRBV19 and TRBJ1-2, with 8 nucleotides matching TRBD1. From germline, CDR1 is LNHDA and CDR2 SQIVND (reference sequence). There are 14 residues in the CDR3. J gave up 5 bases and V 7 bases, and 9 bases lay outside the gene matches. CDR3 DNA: TGTGCCAGTAACCGGGACAGGTCAGAATATGGCTACACCTTC. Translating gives CASNRDRSEYGYTF. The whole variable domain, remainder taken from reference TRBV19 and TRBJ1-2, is DGGITQSPKYLFRKEGQNVTLSCEQNLNHDAMYWYRQDPGQGLRLIYYSQIVNDFQKGDIAEGYSVSREKKESFPLTVTSAQKNPTAFYLCASNRDRSEYGYTFGSGTRLTVV.

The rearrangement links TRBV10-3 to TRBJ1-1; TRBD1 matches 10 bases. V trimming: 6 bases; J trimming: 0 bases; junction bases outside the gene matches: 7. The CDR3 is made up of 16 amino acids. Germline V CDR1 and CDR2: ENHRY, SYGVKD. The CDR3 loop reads CAIRPGQGLLNTEAFF. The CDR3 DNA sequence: TGTGCCATCAGGCCGGGACAGGGGTTATTGAACACTGAAGCTTTCTTT.

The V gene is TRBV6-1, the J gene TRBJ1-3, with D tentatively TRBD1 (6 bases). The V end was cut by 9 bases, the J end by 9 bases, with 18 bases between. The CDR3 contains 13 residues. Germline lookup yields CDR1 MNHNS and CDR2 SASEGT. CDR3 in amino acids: CASTDSDQGTIYF. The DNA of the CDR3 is TGTGCCAGTACGGACAGCGACCAAGGCACCATATATTTT.

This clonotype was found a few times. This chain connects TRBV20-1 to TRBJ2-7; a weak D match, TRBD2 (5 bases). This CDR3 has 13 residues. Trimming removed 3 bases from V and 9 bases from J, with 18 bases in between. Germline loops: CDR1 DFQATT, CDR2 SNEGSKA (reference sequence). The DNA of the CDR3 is TGCAGTGCTAGCGACGTGGATATGAGCGGGCAGTACTTC. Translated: CSASDVDMSGQYF.

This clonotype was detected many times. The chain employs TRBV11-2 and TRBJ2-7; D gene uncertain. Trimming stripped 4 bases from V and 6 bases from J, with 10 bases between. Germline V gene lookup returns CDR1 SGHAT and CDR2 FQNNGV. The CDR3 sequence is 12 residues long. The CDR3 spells CASSSTWVEQYF. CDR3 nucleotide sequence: TGTGCCAGCAGCTCGACATGGGTCGAGCAGTACTTC. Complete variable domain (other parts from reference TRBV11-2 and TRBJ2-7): EAGVAQSPRYKIIEKRQSVAFWCNPISGHATLYWYQQILGQGPKLLIQFQNNGVVDDSQLPKDRFSAERLKGVDSTLKIQPAKLEDSAVYLCASSSTWVEQYFGPGTRLTVT.

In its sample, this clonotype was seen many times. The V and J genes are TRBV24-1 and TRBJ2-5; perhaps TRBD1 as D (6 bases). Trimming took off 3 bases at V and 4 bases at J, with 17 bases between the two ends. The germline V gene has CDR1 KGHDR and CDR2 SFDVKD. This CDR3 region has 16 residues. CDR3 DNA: TGTGCCACCAGTGATGCAGGGGTACAGGGTAGAGAGACCCAGTACTTC. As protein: CATSDAGVQGRETQYF.

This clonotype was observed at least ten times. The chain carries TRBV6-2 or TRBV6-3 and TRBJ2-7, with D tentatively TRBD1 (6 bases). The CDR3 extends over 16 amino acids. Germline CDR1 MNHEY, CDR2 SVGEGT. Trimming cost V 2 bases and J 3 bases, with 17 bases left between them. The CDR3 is CASSYPKGEPYYEQYF. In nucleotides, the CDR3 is TGTGCCAGCAGTTACCCTAAGGGGGAGCCTTACTACGAGCAGTACTTC.

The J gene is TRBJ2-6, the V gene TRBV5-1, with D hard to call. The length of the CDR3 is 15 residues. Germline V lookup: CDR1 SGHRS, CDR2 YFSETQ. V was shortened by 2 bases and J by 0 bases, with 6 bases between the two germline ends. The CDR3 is CASSFDRSGANVLTF. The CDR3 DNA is TGCGCCAGCAGCTTTGATCGCTCTGGGGCCAACGTCCTGACTTTC.

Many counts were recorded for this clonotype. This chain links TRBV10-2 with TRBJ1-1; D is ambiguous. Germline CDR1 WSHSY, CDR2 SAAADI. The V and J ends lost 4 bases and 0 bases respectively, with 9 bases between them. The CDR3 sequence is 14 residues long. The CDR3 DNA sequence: TGCGCCAGCAGTGGGGCCACCATGAACACTGAAGCTTTCTTT. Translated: CASSGATMNTEAFF.

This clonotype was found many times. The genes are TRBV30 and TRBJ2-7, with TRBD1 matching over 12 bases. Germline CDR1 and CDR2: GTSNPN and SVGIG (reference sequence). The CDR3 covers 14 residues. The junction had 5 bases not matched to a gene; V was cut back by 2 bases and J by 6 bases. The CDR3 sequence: CAWSKGQGASEQYF. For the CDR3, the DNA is TGTGCCTGGAGTAAGGGACAGGGGGCAAGCGAGCAGTACTTC.